The 26 T cell receptor beta chains below all came from one sample that was sequenced in a study of blood T cell repertoires in COVID-19 (dated by TCRdb to 2019 to 2021). The library came from the immunoSEQ multiplex PCR assay. TCRdb took this table from immuneACCESS and kept in-frame rearrangements with V and J called. Such tables lack part of the clones; where checked against another copy, unresolved V genes explain under half of the gap, and the rest is unexplained. This sample has around 280,000 clones in its table, and about 85% of those were observed once. 2.2% of the sample belongs to the ten largest clones. Sequencing was done on a sample of peripheral blood. The receptors originated from a woman between 45 and 65 years old who had recovered from COVID-19.

The rearrangement uses TRBV5-1 and TRBJ2-7; tentatively, D is TRBD1 (6 bases). Trimming removed 1 base at V and 3 bases at J, with 14 bases between. The CDR3 is 15 residues long. Germline lookup yields CDR1 SGHRS and CDR2 YFSETQ. In DNA, the CDR3 is TGCGCCAGCAGCTTGCGGGCCCAGGGGAGCTACGAGCAGTACTTC. Protein sequence: CASSLRAQGSYEQYF.

This clone was observed a handful of times. This chain links TRBV18 with TRBJ2-7, with a weak D call TRBD1 (5 bases). CDR3 size: 13 residues. V lost 3 bases and J 1 base, leaving 7 bases between the germline ends. Germline CDR1 KGHSH, CDR2 LQKENI. As DNA, the CDR3 is TGTGCCAGCTCACCCAGGGTGTCCTACGAGCAGTACTTC. Translating it yields CASSPRVSYEQYF.

V and J are TRBV19 and TRBJ2-7; TRBD1 agrees at 9 bases. This CDR3 region has 15 residues. Trimming removed 6 bases from V and 1 base from J; junction bases left unmatched: 7. Looked up from germline, CDR1 is LNHDA and CDR2 is SQIVND (reference sequence). In DNA form, the CDR3 reads TGTGCCAGTAGCATCCGGGACAGGGCTTCCTACGAGCAGTACTTC. The encoded protein is CASSIRDRASYEQYF.

The V and J genes are TRBV25-1 and TRBJ2-3; TRBD2 aligns across 7 bases. The CDR3 contains 16 residues. V lost 0 bases, J lost 3 bases, and 6 bases stayed unmatched. In germline, CDR1 is MGHDK, CDR2 SYGVNS. The DNA for the CDR3 is TGTGCCAGCAGTGAATATGCGGGAGAGGGGACAGATACGCAGTATTTT. It yields the protein CASSEYAGEGTDTQYF.

The J gene is TRBJ1-1, the V gene TRBV3-1 (or the pseudogene TRBV3-2), with a possible D match to TRBD1 (5 bases). Trimming removed 2 bases at V and 5 bases at J, with 12 bases between. Germline CDR1 LGHDT, CDR2 YNNKEL (reference sequence). The CDR3 consists of 14 residues. The DNA of the CDR3 is TGTGCCAGCAGCCAATCAGGGCAGGAGACTGAAGCTTTCTTT. It yields the protein CASSQSGQETEAFF.

The chain has TRBV5-6 and TRBJ1-4; possibly TRBD1 for D (5 bases). The germline gives CDR1 SGHDT, CDR2 YYEEEE. The V gene lost 3 bases and the J gene lost 1 base, with 10 bases spanning the gap. This CDR3 is built from 15 residues. The CDR3: CASSWGGVTNEKLFF. DNA for the CDR3: TGTGCCAGCAGCTGGGGGGGAGTAACTAATGAAAAACTGTTTTTT.

The V gene is TRBV27, the J gene TRBJ1-2; 11 bases fit TRBD1. Per the germline V gene, CDR1 is MNHEY and CDR2 is SMNVEV (reference sequence). Germline trimming cut 2 bases from V and 3 bases from J; bases unmatched to any gene: 8. The CDR3 is 17 residues long. The DNA of the CDR3 is TGTGCCAGCAGTTTAAAGGGACAGGGGGGCGTTCACTATGGCTACACCTTC. This gives the protein CASSLKGQGGVHYGYTF.

V is TRBV4-3 and J is TRBJ1-1; 8 positions agree with TRBD1. Germline CDR1 reads LGHNA; CDR2 reads YSLEER. V gave up 4 bases and J gave up 4 bases; unmatched junction bases: 8. There are 15 residues in the CDR3. The CDR3 sequence is CASSRLLDRGTEAFF. CDR3 nucleotide sequence: TGCGCCAGCAGCCGATTACTAGACAGGGGCACTGAAGCTTTCTTT.

This clone was picked up a small number of times. The chain combines TRBV9 with TRBJ1-2; TRBD1 matches at 7 bases. Germline V gene sequence: CDR1 SGDLS, CDR2 YYNGEE. The V and J ends lost 0 bases and 3 bases, in that order; junction bases with no gene match: 2. The CDR3 loop spans 14 amino acids. As DNA, the CDR3 is TGTGCCAGCAGCGTAGGGCAGGGGGACTATGGCTACACCTTC. Translating gives CASSVGQGDYGYTF.

The chain carries TRBV7-6 and TRBJ2-1; a weak D match, TRBD2 (6 bases). This CDR3 has 14 amino acids. Germline CDR1 and CDR2: SGHVS and FNYEAQ. The germline V and J ends were trimmed by 3 bases and 4 bases, with 10 bases remaining between them. The DNA of the CDR3 is TGTGCCAGCAGCTTTTACGGGGGTTACAATGAGCAGTTCTTC. Its protein is CASSFYGGYNEQFF.

This chain joins TRBV6-6 and TRBJ2-1, with D perhaps matching TRBD2 (5 bases). The V gene lost 3 bases and the J gene lost 5 bases, with 11 bases spanning the gap. From germline, CDR1 is MNHNY and CDR2 SVGAGI (reference sequence). The CDR3 is 14 residues long. This CDR3 reads CASSYSVLNNEQFF. For the CDR3, the DNA is TGTGCCAGCAGTTATAGCGTCTTGAACAATGAGCAGTTCTTC.

This clone was observed a single time. The rearrangement links TRBV28 to TRBJ2-3, with TRBD2 identical over 7 bases. CDR1 and CDR2 (germline): MDHEN, SYDVKM. Germline trimming cut 7 bases from V and 5 bases from J; bases unmatched to any gene: 9. The CDR3 is 14 residues long. The CDR3 sequence is CASTGTTTRDTQYF. In DNA form, the CDR3 reads TGTGCCAGCACCGGGACTACGACCCGAGATACGCAGTATTTT.

This clone was counted a few times. The chain recombines TRBV29-1 with TRBJ1-2; 10 bases are a match to TRBD1. The CDR3 totals 15 residues. The junction had 9 bases not matched to a gene; V was cut back by 5 bases and J by 3 bases. Germline assignment: CDR1 SQVTM and CDR2 ANQGSEA. The CDR3 region has the DNA TGCAGCGTTCTCTTACCGGGACAGGGGTACTATGGCTACACCTTC. Its translation: CSVLLPGQGYYGYTF.

This chain joins TRBV5-1 and TRBJ1-3, with 8 nucleotides matching TRBD1. CDR1 and CDR2 from the germline V gene are SGHRS and YFSETQ. V was pared by 0 bases and J by 4 bases, with 6 bases of the junction left unmatched. The CDR3 consists of 16 residues. The CDR3 region is CASSLEYDRGGNTIYF. For the CDR3, the DNA is TGCGCCAGCAGCTTGGAGTACGACAGGGGAGGAAACACCATATATTTT.

Note on this clone: An end of the junction does not agree with germline; a read error may underlie this. The chain joins TRBV28 to TRBJ2-7, with D perhaps matching TRBD2 (7 bases). The CDR3 contains 13 residues. The germline V gene has CDR1 MDHEN and CDR2 SYDVKM. CDR3 DNA sequence: TGTGCCAGCAGTTTGGGGGGGCTAGCCCCCAGATCCTTC. Its protein is CASSLGGLAPRSF. The whole variable domain, filled in from reference TRBV28 and TRBJ2-7, reads DVKVTQSSRYLVKRTGEKVFLECVQDMDHENMFWYRQDPGLGLRLIYFSYDVKMKEKGDIPEGYSVSREKKERFSLILESASTNQTSMYLCASSLGGLAPRSFGPGTRLTVT.

To note about this clone: Other DNA sequences of this sample code for an identical CDR3. The J gene is TRBJ1-5, the V gene TRBV19; 8 bases agree with TRBD1. With V trimmed by 1 base and J by 7 bases, 6 bases remained unmatched. Germline CDR1 is LNHDA and CDR2 is SQIVND (reference sequence). The CDR3 is 15 residues long. CDR3 nucleotides: TGTGCCAGTAGTATAGGCACAGGGGGGAACCAGCCCCAGCATTTT. As protein: CASSIGTGGNQPQHF.

In its sample, this clone was seen a few times. The V gene is TRBV5-4, the J gene TRBJ2-7; 9 bases are shared with TRBD1. V lost 6 bases and J lost 3; bases outside the gene matches: 7. Germline CDR1 and CDR2: SGHNT and YYREEE (reference sequence). This CDR3 contains 14 residues. CDR3 in amino acids: CASKDPGQGYEQYF. For the CDR3, the DNA is TGTGCCAGCAAGGACCCGGGACAGGGCTACGAGCAGTACTTC.

This clone has only a few counts. The J gene is TRBJ2-1, the V gene TRBV24-1, with TRBD2 matching over 8 bases. Per the germline V gene, CDR1 is KGHDR and CDR2 is SFDVKD. V lost 9 bases, J lost 6 bases, and 6 bases stayed unmatched. CDR3 length equals 13 residues. The CDR3 reads CATRRGGANEQFF. Here the CDR3 DNA reads TGTGCCACCCGCCGGGGGGGTGCCAATGAGCAGTTCTTC.

The chain has TRBV6-6 and TRBJ1-6; D is ambiguous. The CDR3 has 14 amino acids. Germline V gives CDR1 MNHNY, CDR2 SVGAGI (reference sequence). V lost 8 bases and J lost 7, with 15 bases in between. The CDR3 DNA reads as TGTGCCAGCCGCGTCGATACTCCAAATTCACCCCTCCACTTT. Protein: CASRVDTPNSPLHF.

The V call is TRBV5-1, the J call TRBJ2-3, with TRBD1 as a possible D gene (5 bases). The CDR3 totals 17 residues. Trimming left V 4 bases short and J 3 bases short, with 21 bases between. Per the germline V gene, CDR1 is SGHRS and CDR2 is YFSETQ. CDR3 nucleotides: TGCGCCAGCAGCCCCCTGGGGTGGAACAGGCAGACAGATACGCAGTATTTT. Translating it yields CASSPLGWNRQTDTQYF.

This clone has a single count. The chain uses TRBV5-4 and TRBJ1-2; 7 positions agree with TRBD1. The CDR3 is 16 residues long. The germline CDR1 and CDR2 sequences are SGHNT and YYREEE (reference sequence). The V and J ends lost 4 bases and 1 base, in that order; junction bases with no gene match: 10. The DNA for the CDR3 is TGTGCCAGCAGCCCCCCCGGGACAGACCTTAACTATGGCTACACCTTC. Translated, it gives CASSPPGTDLNYGYTF.

The J gene is TRBJ2-2, the V gene TRBV19; D uncertain. The CDR3 runs to 14 residues. Per the germline V gene, CDR1 is LNHDA and CDR2 is SQIVND (reference sequence). V was cut by 3 bases and J by 5 bases, with 10 bases left in between. This CDR3 is CASSIIARTGELFF. The CDR3 DNA reads as TGTGCCAGTAGTATTATAGCAAGGACCGGGGAGCTGTTTTTT.

The chain combines TRBV5-1 with TRBJ2-1; 7 nucleotides line up with TRBD2. The germline gives CDR1 SGHRS, CDR2 YFSETQ. The J segment lost 2 bases and the V segment lost 0 bases, leaving 2 bases of the junction unmatched. The CDR3 runs to 15 residues. CDR3 coding DNA: TGCGCCAGCAGCTTGGAACTAGCGCCCTACAATGAGCAGTTCTTC. Protein product: CASSLELAPYNEQFF.

This clone was recorded a few times. The J gene is TRBJ2-2, the V gene TRBV29-1; 11 bases fit TRBD1. Germline CDR1 reads SQVTM; CDR2 reads ANQGSEA. The CDR3 contains 16 residues. With V trimmed by 2 bases and J by 5 bases, 7 bases remained unmatched. The chain's CDR3 is CSVEKSGTGGTGELFF. CDR3 DNA: TGCAGCGTTGAAAAATCCGGGACAGGGGGTACCGGGGAGCTGTTTTTT.

This clone was found once. This chain links TRBV18 with TRBJ2-2; possibly TRBD2 for D (5 bases). The V end was cut by 6 bases, the J end by 0 bases, with 8 bases between. Germline CDR1 is KGHSH and CDR2 is LQKENI. This CDR3 contains 14 residues. CDR3 sequence (DNA): TGTGCCAGCTCCTCCGGGACGAACACCGGGGAGCTGTTTTTT. It translates to CASSSGTNTGELFF.

V usage is TRBV9 and J usage is TRBJ2-5; a possible D gene is TRBD2 (6 bases). The CDR3 loop spans 14 amino acids. Trimming removed 0 bases at V and 4 bases at J, with 10 bases between. The germline gives CDR1 SGDLS, CDR2 YYNGEE. Written as DNA, the CDR3 is TGTGCCAGCAGCGTAGGGCAAGCGGGAGAGACCCAGTACTTC. As protein: CASSVGQAGETQYF.